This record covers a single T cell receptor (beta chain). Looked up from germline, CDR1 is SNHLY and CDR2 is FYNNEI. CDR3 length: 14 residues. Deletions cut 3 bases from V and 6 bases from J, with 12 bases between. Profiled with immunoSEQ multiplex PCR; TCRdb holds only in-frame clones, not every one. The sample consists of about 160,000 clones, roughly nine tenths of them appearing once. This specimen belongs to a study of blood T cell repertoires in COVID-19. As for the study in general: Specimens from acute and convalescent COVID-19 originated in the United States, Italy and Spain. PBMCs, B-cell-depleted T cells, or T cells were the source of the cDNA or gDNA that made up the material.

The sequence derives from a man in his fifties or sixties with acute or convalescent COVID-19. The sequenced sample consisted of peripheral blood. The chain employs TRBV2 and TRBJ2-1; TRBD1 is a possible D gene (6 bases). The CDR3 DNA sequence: TGTGCCAGCAGTGATTTGACAGGACCCAATGAGCAGTTCTTC. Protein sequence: CASSDLTGPNEQFF.